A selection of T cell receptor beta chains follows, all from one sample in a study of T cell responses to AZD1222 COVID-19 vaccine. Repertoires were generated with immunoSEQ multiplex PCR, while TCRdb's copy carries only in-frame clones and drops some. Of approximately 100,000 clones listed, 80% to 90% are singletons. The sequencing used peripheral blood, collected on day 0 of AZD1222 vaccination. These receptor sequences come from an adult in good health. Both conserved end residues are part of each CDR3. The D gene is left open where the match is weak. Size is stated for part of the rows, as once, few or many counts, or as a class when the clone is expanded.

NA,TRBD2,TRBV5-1,CASSQRTSGINEQYF
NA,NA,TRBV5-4,CASARNTDTQYF
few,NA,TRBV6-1,CASSEMEGGYGYTF
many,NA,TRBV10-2,CASWGSTGELFF
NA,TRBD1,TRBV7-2,CASSLGATGGVKAFF
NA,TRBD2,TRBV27,CASSLMVAGPSSYEQYF
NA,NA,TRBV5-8,CASTHNLGGWYGYTF
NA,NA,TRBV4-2,CASSQEVSPTFYGYTF
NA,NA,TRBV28,CASSPGGARNQPQHF
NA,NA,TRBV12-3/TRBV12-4,CASSHGGYFGYTF
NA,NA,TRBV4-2,CASSQPQGSGVTEAFF
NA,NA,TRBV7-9,CASSATGMNNQPQHF
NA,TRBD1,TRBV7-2,CASSLVTGGPHEQYF
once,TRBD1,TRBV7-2,CASSPSLGTANTEAFF
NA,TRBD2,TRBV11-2,CASSSPLADTYNEQFF
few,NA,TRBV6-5,CASSAGENQPQHF
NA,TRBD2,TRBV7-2,CASRTTSGGGGNEQFF
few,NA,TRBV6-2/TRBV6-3,CASSYTLYEQYF
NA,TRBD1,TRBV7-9,CASSSQGPPDTQYF
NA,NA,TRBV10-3,CAISGLLRAGEGPYEQYF
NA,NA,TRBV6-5,CASSFYGPYTHEQYF
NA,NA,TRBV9,CASSVGLGAKETQYF
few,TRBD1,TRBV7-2,CASSGRNDRVGQPQHF
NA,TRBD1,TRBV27,CASHPGTGRMGEQFF
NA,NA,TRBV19,CASSMELAGKFTDTQYF
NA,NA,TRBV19,CASSIFAGNHYGYTF
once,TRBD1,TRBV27,CASIPLDRDYNEQFF
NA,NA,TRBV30,CAWSPSSTDTQYF
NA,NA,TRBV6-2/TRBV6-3,CASSYSTGYGYTF
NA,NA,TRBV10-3,CAIGEGGETQYF
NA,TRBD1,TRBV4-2,CASSRDRAEVNEQYF